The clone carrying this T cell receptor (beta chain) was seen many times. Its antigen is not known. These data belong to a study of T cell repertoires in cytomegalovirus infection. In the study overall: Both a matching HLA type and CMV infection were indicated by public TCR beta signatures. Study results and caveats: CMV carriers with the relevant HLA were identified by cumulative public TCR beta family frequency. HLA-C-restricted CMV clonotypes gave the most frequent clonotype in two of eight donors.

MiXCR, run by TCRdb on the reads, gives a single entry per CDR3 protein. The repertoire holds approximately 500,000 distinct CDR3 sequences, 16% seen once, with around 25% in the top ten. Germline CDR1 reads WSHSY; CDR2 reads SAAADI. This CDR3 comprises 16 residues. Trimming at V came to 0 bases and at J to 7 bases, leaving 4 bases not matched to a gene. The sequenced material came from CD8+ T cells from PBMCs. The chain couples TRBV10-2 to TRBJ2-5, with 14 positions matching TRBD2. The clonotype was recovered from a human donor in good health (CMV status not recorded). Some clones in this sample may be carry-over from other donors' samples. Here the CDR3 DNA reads TGCGCCAGCAGTGAGTCGATCGGACTAGCGGGGGGGACCCAGTACTTC. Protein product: CASSESIGLAGGTQYF.